The 13 T cell receptor beta chains given below trace back to one sample, sequenced in a study of vaccination effects on CD4 cells after COVID-19. Sequencing in the ViraFEST assay came after antigen-specific CD4+ T cells had been expanded with viral peptide pools, which were used to stimulate PBMC. Subsequent to a culture period of more than 9 days, CD4+ T cells were isolated. Two-dose BNT162b2 or mRNA-1273 vaccination was given to participants. The protocol was immunoSEQ multiplex PCR, while the TCRdb copy is restricted to in-frame clones and leaves out a portion. This table holds about 33,000 clones, 72% found once. These receptors' antigens are unknown. The material was CD4+ T cells from PBMCs cultured with HCoV-229E spike peptides, obtained after COVID-19 vaccination. The origin of the receptors is a human donor who received a COVID-19 vaccine.

V and J are TRBV5-1 and TRBJ2-5; D tentatively fits TRBD1 or TRBD2 (5 bases each). Germline CDR1 SGHRS, CDR2 YFSETQ. The CDR3 has 16 residues. Deletions cut 5 bases from V and 1 base from J, with 18 bases between. The CDR3 region is CASRTGAGGVQETQYF. CDR3 nucleotides: TGCGCCAGCAGAACCGGGGCTGGGGGAGTCCAAGAGACCCAGTACTTC.

The chain has TRBV7-8 and TRBJ2-1, with 8 bases aligning to TRBD2. Germline CDR1 reads SGHVS; CDR2 reads FQNEAQ. The CDR3 loop spans 13 amino acids. V shed 8 bases and J 6 bases; nucleotides not matched to a gene: 6. For the CDR3, the DNA is TGTGCCAGCCGCAGGCGGGGGGTCAATGAGCAGTTCTTC. Translated, it gives CASRRRGVNEQFF.

The rearrangement links TRBV18 to TRBJ2-3; D ambiguous. The CDR3 totals 14 residues. Deletions cut 2 bases from V and 1 base from J, with 7 bases between. Germline CDR1 is KGHSH and CDR2 is LQKENI. The CDR3 here is CASSPDTGTDTQYF. The CDR3 region has the DNA TGTGCCAGCTCACCAGACACCGGCACAGATACGCAGTATTTT.

The table lists this clone with a few counts. This chain links TRBV7-7 with TRBJ2-1; D call uncertain. The V end was cut by 1 base, the J end by 0 bases, with 10 bases between. Germline CDR1 reads SSHAT; CDR2 reads FNYEAQ (reference sequence). This CDR3 has 16 amino acids. DNA for the CDR3: TGTGCCAGCAGCTTAGGTAGGACGGTCTCCTACAATGAGCAGTTCTTC. As protein: CASSLGRTVSYNEQFF.

This rearrangement joins TRBV3-1 (or the pseudogene TRBV3-2) to TRBJ1-2; possibly TRBD1 for D (6 bases). The CDR3 is 15 residues long. V was pared by 4 bases and J by 5 bases, with 17 bases between. Germline V gene lookup returns CDR1 LGHDT and CDR2 YNNKEL (reference sequence). CDR3 protein: CASSPNTHGQYGYTF. The CDR3 DNA sequence: TGTGCCAGCAGCCCAAACACACATGGACAGTATGGCTACACCTTC.

The chain links TRBV30 to TRBJ2-7; possibly TRBD1 for D (6 bases). V lost 3 bases and J lost 4, with 19 bases in between. Per the germline V gene, CDR1 is GTSNPN and CDR2 is SVGIG (reference sequence). The CDR3 has 15 residues. The CDR3 coding sequence is TGTGCCTGGAGCCATTCCGGGACATTAGGTTACGAGCAGTACTTC. Amino acids: CAWSHSGTLGYEQYF.

The genes are TRBV19 and TRBJ1-2; no firm D call. V was cut by 4 bases and J by 2 bases, with 11 bases left in between. CDR3 length: 14 amino acids. Germline CDR1 is LNHDA and CDR2 is SQIVND (reference sequence). The CDR3 loop is CASSTRTQNYGYTF. The CDR3 DNA reads TGTGCCAGTAGTACCCGGACGCAGAACTATGGCTACACCTTC. Together with reference TRBV19 and TRBJ1-2, the CDR3 gives the full variable domain: DGGITQSPKYLFRKEGQNVTLSCEQNLNHDAMYWYRQDPGQGLRLIYYSQIVNDFQKGDIAEGYSVSREKKESFPLTVTSAQKNPTAFYLCASSTRTQNYGYTFGSGTRLTVV.

The V and J genes are TRBV27 and TRBJ1-5, with a weak D call TRBD1 (6 bases). The V gene lost 3 bases and the J gene lost 3 bases, with 24 bases spanning the gap. This CDR3 region has 19 residues. Germline V gives CDR1 MNHEY, CDR2 SMNVEV (reference sequence). Written as DNA, the CDR3 is TGTGCCAGCAGTTTCCGATCCCCCGGTGGGGACACCTACAATCAGCCCCAGCATTTT. It translates to CASSFRSPGGDTYNQPQHF.

This clone has just one count. The chain recombines TRBV3-1 (or the pseudogene TRBV3-2) with TRBJ1-1; D uncertain. CDR1 and CDR2 from the germline V gene are LGHDT and YNNKEL (reference sequence). Trimming shortened V by 2 bases and J by 1 base, and 8 bases separated the two germline ends. The CDR3 has 14 residues. The DNA for the CDR3 is TGTGCCAGCAGCCAACGGTCAGCGAACACTGAAGCTTTCTTT. Its translation: CASSQRSANTEAFF.

The V and J genes are TRBV6-5 and TRBJ2-7; tentative D call: TRBD1 (6 bases). V was shortened by 6 bases and J by 6 bases, with 18 bases between the two germline ends. The germline V gene encodes CDR1 MNHEY and CDR2 SVGAGI. This CDR3 is 14 amino acids long. CDR3 region: CASRKGVLGTEQYF. CDR3 nucleotides: TGTGCCAGCAGGAAGGGGGTTTTGGGCACCGAGCAGTACTTC.

A few counts support this clone. This chain links TRBV5-4 with TRBJ1-1; 8 nucleotides align to TRBD1. CDR1 is SGHNT and CDR2 is YYREEE in the germline V gene (reference sequence). Germline trimming cut 4 bases from V and 0 bases from J; bases unmatched to any gene: 5. CDR3 size: 15 residues. The DNA of the CDR3 is TGTGCCAGCAGCCCACCAGGGGGCATGAACACTGAAGCTTTCTTT. Encoded protein: CASSPPGGMNTEAFF.

The chain joins TRBV5-8 to TRBJ1-5; D remains ambiguous. Germline CDR1 and CDR2: SGHTS and YDEGEE. This CDR3 region has 17 residues. V lost 6 bases and J 5 bases, leaving 24 bases between the germline ends. Written as DNA, the CDR3 is TGTGCCAGCACCCCCCAGGTTAGGAGGGCCCTGCATCAGCCCCAGCATTTT. It is translated as CASTPQVRRALHQPQHF.

The chain is built from TRBV18 and TRBJ2-7, with 7 bases lining up with TRBD1. This CDR3 has 13 residues. Per germline, CDR1 KGHSH and CDR2 LQKENI. Germline trimming cut 5 bases from V and 5 bases from J; bases unmatched to any gene: 6. The CDR3 DNA is TGTGCCAGCTCATCAGACAGGGTCAACGAGCAGTACTTC. Translating gives CASSSDRVNEQYF. The complete variable domain, with remaining parts taken from reference TRBV18 and TRBJ2-7, reads NAGVMQNPRHLVRRRGQEARLRCSPMKGHSHVYWYRQLPEEGLKFMVYLQKENIIDESGMPKERFSAEFPKEGPSILRIQQVVRGDSAAYFCASSSDRVNEQYFGPGTRLTVT.